Listed here are 12 T cell receptor beta chains from one sample, sequenced in a study of blood T cell repertoires in COVID-19. Assay used: immunoSEQ multiplex PCR; TCRdb lists only in-frame clones, some missing. The profile shows about 170,000 clones, over 75% of them singletons. Sequenced material: peripheral blood. The receptors come from a man at least 80 years old with COVID-19, enrolled during active disease.

The chain uses TRBV18 and TRBJ1-3, with D uncertain. The germline CDR1 and CDR2 sequences are KGHSH and LQKENI. The V and J ends lost 1 base and 0 bases respectively, with 4 bases between them. The CDR3 length is 14 residues. The CDR3 protein is CASSPLSSGNTIYF. CDR3 coding DNA: TGTGCCAGCTCACCACTCAGCTCTGGAAACACCATATATTTT.

This chain connects TRBV7-2 to TRBJ1-6, with 8 bases fitting TRBD1. The CDR3 has 16 residues. V dropped 2 bases and J dropped 10; count of bases not matched to a gene: 10. Germline V gives CDR1 SGHTA, CDR2 FQGNSA. CDR3 DNA: TGTGCCAGCAGCTTAACGGGACAGGCGATAGAGTCACCCCTCCACTTT. Translating gives CASSLTGQAIESPLHF.

The gene calls are TRBV28 and TRBJ1-6; weak D call: TRBD1 (5 bases). V lost 7 bases and J lost 9, with 10 bases in between. The CDR3 covers 12 residues. Germline V gives CDR1 MDHEN, CDR2 SYDVKM. The DNA for the CDR3 is TGTGCCAGCAATCTAGGGGTTTCACCCCTCCACTTT. This encodes CASNLGVSPLHF.

This clone is a singleton in its sample. J is TRBJ2-7 and V is TRBV5-6, with no clear D. This CDR3 has 15 amino acids. Germline values: CDR1 SGHDT, CDR2 YYEEEE. With 4 bases removed from V and 2 bases from J, the gap between germline ends came to 16 bases. The CDR3 protein is CASSPVPQSAYEQYF. The CDR3 DNA reads as TGTGCCAGCAGCCCAGTCCCCCAGAGCGCCTACGAGCAGTACTTC.

The genes are TRBV12-3 or TRBV12-4 and TRBJ2-4; perhaps TRBD1 as D (6 bases). Trimming removed 8 bases at V and 8 bases at J, with 16 bases between. The CDR3 has 13 amino acids. The CDR3 spells CASGTGMWDIQYF. The CDR3 DNA sequence: TGTGCCAGCGGAACAGGGATGTGGGACATTCAGTACTTC.

This rearrangement joins TRBV21-1 to TRBJ1-1. TRBV21-1 is recorded as a pseudogene. This CDR3 region has 16 residues. For the CDR3, the DNA is TGTGCCAGCAGCAAAGAAGAGGGAGGGCGCCGACCCGAAGCTTTCTTT. Encoded protein: CASSKEEGGRRPEAFF.

The CDR3 spells CASSTPGGGGGEQFF. CDR3 DNA: TGTGCCAGTAGCACACCAGGCGGGGGGGGAGGTGAGCAGTTCTTC. This rearrangement joins TRBV19 to TRBJ2-1; TRBD2 agrees at 9 bases. This CDR3 region has 15 residues. The V and J ends lost 6 bases and 9 bases, in that order; junction bases with no gene match: 12. CDR1 is LNHDA and CDR2 is SQIVND in the germline V gene (reference sequence). The variable domain in full, completed from reference TRBV19 and TRBJ2-1, reads DGGITQSPKYLFRKEGQNVTLSCEQNLNHDAMYWYRQDPGQGLRLIYYSQIVNDFQKGDIAEGYSVSREKKESFPLTVTSAQKNPTAFYLCASSTPGGGGGEQFFGPGTRLTVL.

The rearrangement joins TRBV5-6 to TRBJ1-2; a possible D gene is TRBD1 (5 bases). V dropped 6 bases and J dropped 6 bases, with 15 bases sitting between them. Germline CDR1 and CDR2: SGHDT and YYEEEE. The CDR3 totals 13 residues. CDR3 DNA sequence: TGTGCCAGCACCCTCCCCCCAGGGCATGGCTACACCTTC. This gives the protein CASTLPPGHGYTF.

The rearrangement uses TRBV18 and TRBJ2-5, with D perhaps matching TRBD1 (5 bases). Germline V CDR1 and CDR2: KGHSH, LQKENI. Trimming took 5 bases from V and 0 from J, leaving 10 bases between them. The CDR3 runs to 14 residues. CDR3 sequence (DNA): TGTGCCAGCTCATTGGGGCGTTACCAAGAGACCCAGTACTTC. It yields the protein CASSLGRYQETQYF.

Regarding this clone: A junction end diverges from the germline sequence, so it may reflect a read error. The V call is TRBV3-1 (or the pseudogene TRBV3-2), the J call TRBJ2-5; 8 nucleotides agree with TRBD2. The CDR3 consists of 12 residues. The germline gives CDR1 LGHDT, CDR2 YNNKEL (reference sequence). CDR3 bases: TGTGCCAGCAGCCAAGCAACTAGCGGCGCGAACTTC. This sequence encodes CASSQATSGANF.

V usage is TRBV24-1 and J usage is TRBJ2-1; 12 bases are a match to TRBD1. Germline CDR1 and CDR2: KGHDR and SFDVKD. The CDR3 has 15 amino acids. V shed 3 bases and J 9 bases; nucleotides not matched to a gene: 5. This CDR3 reads CATSDSGTGGIEQFF. CDR3 nucleotides: TGTGCCACCAGTGATAGCGGGACAGGGGGCATTGAGCAGTTCTTC.

This chain uses TRBV5-1 with TRBJ1-2; 8 bases are shared with TRBD1. The CDR3 covers 15 residues. Germline V gives CDR1 SGHRS, CDR2 YFSETQ. The ends lost 4 bases at V and 1 base at J; junction bases unmatched: 6. In nucleotides, the CDR3 is TGCGCCAGCAGCCCTACCGGACAGGGTAACTATGGCTACACCTTC. This codes for CASSPTGQGNYGYTF.